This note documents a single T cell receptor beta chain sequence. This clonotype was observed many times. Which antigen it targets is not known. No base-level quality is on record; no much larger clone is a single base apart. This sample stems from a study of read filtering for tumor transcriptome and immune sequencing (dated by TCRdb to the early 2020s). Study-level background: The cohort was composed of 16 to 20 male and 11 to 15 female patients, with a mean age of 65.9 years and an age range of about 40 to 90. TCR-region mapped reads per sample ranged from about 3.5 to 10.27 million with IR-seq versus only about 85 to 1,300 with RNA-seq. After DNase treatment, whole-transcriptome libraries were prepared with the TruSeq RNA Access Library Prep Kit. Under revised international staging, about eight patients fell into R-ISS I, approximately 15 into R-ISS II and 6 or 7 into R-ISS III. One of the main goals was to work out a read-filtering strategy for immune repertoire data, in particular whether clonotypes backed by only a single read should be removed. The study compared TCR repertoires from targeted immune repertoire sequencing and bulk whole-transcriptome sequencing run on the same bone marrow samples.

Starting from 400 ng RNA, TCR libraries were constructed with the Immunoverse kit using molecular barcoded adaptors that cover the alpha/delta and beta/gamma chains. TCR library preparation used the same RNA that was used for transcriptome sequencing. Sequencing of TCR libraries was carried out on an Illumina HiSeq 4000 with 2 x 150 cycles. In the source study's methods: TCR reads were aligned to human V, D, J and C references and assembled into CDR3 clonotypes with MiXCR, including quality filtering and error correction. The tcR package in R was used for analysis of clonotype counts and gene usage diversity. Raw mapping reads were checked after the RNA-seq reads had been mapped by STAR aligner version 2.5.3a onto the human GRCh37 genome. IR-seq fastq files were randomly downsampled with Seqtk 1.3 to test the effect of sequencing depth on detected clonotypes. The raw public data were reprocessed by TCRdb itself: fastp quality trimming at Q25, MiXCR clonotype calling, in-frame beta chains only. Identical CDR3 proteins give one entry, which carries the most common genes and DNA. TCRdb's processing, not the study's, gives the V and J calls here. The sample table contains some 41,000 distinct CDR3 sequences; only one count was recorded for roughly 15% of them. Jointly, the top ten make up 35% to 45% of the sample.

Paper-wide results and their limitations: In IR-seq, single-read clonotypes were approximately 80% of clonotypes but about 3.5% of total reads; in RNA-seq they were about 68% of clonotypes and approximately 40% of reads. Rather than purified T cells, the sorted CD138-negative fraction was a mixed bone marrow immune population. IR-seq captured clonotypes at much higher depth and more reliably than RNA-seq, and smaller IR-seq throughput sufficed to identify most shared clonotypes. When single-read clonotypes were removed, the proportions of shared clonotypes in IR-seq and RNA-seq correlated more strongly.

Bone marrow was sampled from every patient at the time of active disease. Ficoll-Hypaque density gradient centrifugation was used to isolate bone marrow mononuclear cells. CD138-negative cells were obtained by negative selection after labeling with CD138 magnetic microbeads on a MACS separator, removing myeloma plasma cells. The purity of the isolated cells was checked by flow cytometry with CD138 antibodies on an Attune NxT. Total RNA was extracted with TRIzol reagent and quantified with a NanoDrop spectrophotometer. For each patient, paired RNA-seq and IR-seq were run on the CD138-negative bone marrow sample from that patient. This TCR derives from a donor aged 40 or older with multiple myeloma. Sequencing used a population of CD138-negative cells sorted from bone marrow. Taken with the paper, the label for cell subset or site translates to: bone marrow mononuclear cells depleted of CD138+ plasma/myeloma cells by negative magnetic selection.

The DNA sequence is as follows: TGCGCCAGCAGCCAAGGGGACAGGGAAAACCCTAATAGCAATCAGCCCCAGCATTTT. The encoded protein is CASSQGDRENPNSNQPQHF. Here the chain combines TRBV4-1 and TRBJ1-5; 9 central bases correspond to TRBD1. The germline V gene supplies CDR1 MGHRA and CDR2 YSYEKL. The CDR3 spans 19 residues, from the cysteine through the phenylalanine. Only the CDR3 DNA stays, 57 bases, in frame from base 1. The V end gives up 1 base and the J end 0 bases, leaving 10 bases in the junction not matched to a gene.